The 3 T cell receptor beta chains below were found in one sample sequenced in a study of identifying expanded T cells in peripheral blood. Measured with immunoSEQ multiplex PCR; TCRdb has only the in-frame clones, and not every one. The data show tens of thousands of clones, approximately 84% seen once. Sequenced sample: blood. The origin of the receptors is a person between 18 and 69 years old in good health.

V and J are TRBV7-9 and TRBJ1-5; the D gene is possibly TRBD1 (6 bases). V lost 7 bases and J lost 8, with 18 bases in between. The CDR3 runs 14 residues. Germline V lookup: CDR1 SEHNR, CDR2 FQNEAQ (reference sequence). For the CDR3, the DNA is TGTGCCAGCACCAGAGACGGGGGGCCGGAGCCCCAGCATTTT. This codes for CASTRDGGPEPQHF.

The gene calls are TRBV5-4 and TRBJ1-2, with 9 bases identical to TRBD1. The CDR3 consists of 15 residues. Trimming removed 4 bases from V and 4 bases from J; junction bases left unmatched: 8. Germline lookup yields CDR1 SGHNT and CDR2 YYREEE (reference sequence). The CDR3 spells CASSGNRGQIYGYTF. The CDR3 DNA reads as TGTGCCAGCAGCGGAAACAGGGGGCAAATCTATGGCTACACCTTC.

The chain couples TRBV5-1 to TRBJ2-3; D is undetermined. V gave up 0 bases and J gave up 6 bases, with 26 bases separating them. Looked up from germline, CDR1 is SGHRS and CDR2 is YFSETQ. This CDR3 is 19 amino acids long. In nucleotides, the CDR3 is TGCGCCAGCAGCTTGGAGCCGCCTCGGATACTTCTAGGGCGGGATACGCAGTATTTT. Protein product: CASSLEPPRILLGRDTQYF.